This T cell receptor (beta chain) was sequenced for a study of vaccination effects on CD4 cells after COVID-19. Overall study context: Following the second dose by a median of 72 days, the post-vaccine samples were obtained.

The CDR3 runs 15 residues. V lost 4 bases and J 0 bases, leaving 10 bases between the germline ends. CDR1 KGHSH and CDR2 LQKENI come from the germline V gene. Study results and limitations: Late post-vaccination, clones induced by infection and those induced by vaccine underwent marked clonal contraction. The vaccine-induced clones of healthy vaccinees included only 1 of 255 that cross-reacted with common cold coronaviruses.

Profiled with immunoSEQ multiplex PCR; TCRdb holds only in-frame clones, not every one. Here the sample spans more than 40,000 clones, about four fifths being singletons. Antigen-specific CD4+ T cell clonotypes were called by their expansion after viral peptide-pool culture in ViraFEST. When less than 13 days of culture had elapsed, CD4+ T cells were isolated. Each participant was administered two doses of either the BNT162b2 or the mRNA-1273 vaccine. Each vaccine recipient was nucleocapsid antibody negative and had no prior SARS-CoV-2 infection. Comment on this clone: Its antigen is not known.

Source: CD4+ T cells from PBMCs cultured with HCoV-OC43 spike peptides, taken after COVID-19 vaccination. Indicated subset: HCoV-OC43 spike overlapping peptide pool stimulation. The TCR originated in a human donor who received a COVID-19 vaccine. The J gene is TRBJ1-3, the V gene TRBV18; TRBD1 is a possible D gene (6 bases). CDR3 protein: CASSRTESSGNTIYF. Here the CDR3 DNA reads TGTGCCAGCTCACGGACAGAGAGCTCTGGAAACACCATATATTTT.